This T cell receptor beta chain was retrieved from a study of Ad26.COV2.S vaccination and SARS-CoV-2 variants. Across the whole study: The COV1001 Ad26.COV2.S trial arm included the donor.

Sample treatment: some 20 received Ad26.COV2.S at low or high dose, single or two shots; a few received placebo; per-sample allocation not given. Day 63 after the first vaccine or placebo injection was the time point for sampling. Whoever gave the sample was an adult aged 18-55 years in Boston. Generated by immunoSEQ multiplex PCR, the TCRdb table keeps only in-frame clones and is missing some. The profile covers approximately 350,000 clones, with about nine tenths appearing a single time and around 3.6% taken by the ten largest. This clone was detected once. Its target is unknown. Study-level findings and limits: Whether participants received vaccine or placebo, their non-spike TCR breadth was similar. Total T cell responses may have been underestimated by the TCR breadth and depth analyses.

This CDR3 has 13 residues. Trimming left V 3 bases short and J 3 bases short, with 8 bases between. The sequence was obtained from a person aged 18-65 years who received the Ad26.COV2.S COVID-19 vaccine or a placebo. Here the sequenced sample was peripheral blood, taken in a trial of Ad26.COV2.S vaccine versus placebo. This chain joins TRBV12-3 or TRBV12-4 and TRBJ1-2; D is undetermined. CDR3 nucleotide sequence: TGTGCCAGCAGTTTGGTCGGGCACTATGGCTACACCTTC. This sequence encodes CASSLVGHYGYTF.